A single sample gave rise to the 9 T cell receptor beta chains below, sequenced in a study of Ad26.COV2.S vaccination and SARS-CoV-2 variants. Data came from immunoSEQ multiplex PCR; TCRdb stores just in-frame clones and leaves some out. The sample shows about 480,000 clones, approximately 88% of them seen only once. Indicated treatment: some 19 received Ad26.COV2.S at low or high dose, single or two shots; 5 received placebo; per-sample allocation not given. The samples date from day 63 after the first vaccine or placebo injection. The specimen comprised peripheral blood, sampled in a trial of Ad26.COV2.S vaccine versus placebo. These receptor sequences come from a person aged 18 to 65 who received the Ad26.COV2.S COVID-19 vaccine or a placebo.

The chain joins TRBV29-1 to TRBJ2-7; 8 bases fit TRBD2. The CDR3 sequence is 16 residues long. The germline CDR1 and CDR2 sequences are SQVTM and ANQGSEA. Trimming cost V 6 bases and J 2 bases; bases outside gene matches: 15. The CDR3 loop is CSVGGGRPGLAYEQYF. The CDR3 nucleotides read TGCAGCGTAGGTGGGGGGAGACCGGGACTAGCCTACGAGCAGTACTTC.

The V and J genes are TRBV5-5 and TRBJ1-3; tentative D call: TRBD1 (5 bases). V shed 4 bases and J shed 4 bases, with 15 bases lying between them. The CDR3 is 15 amino acids. Germline assignment: CDR1 SGHKS and CDR2 YYEKEE (reference sequence). This chain's CDR3 is CASSPPGLGGNTIYF. The CDR3, as DNA: TGTGCCAGCAGCCCCCCGGGGCTGGGAGGAAACACCATATATTTT.

This sequence joins TRBV27 and TRBJ1-2; a weak D match, TRBD1 (6 bases). Germline assignment: CDR1 MNHEY and CDR2 SMNVEV (reference sequence). Between the trimmed V and J ends, which lost 10 bases and 8 bases, there was a span of 20 bases. The CDR3 is made up of 13 amino acids. The CDR3 spells CATTSGGGSGYTF. CDR3 coding DNA: TGTGCCACCACTTCCGGGGGGGGCAGCGGCTACACCTTC.

V gene TRBV29-1 combines with J gene TRBJ1-5; 8 nucleotides match TRBD1. The CDR3 is 13 amino acids. Looked up from germline, CDR1 is SQVTM and CDR2 is ANQGSEA. V lost 0 bases, J lost 9 bases, and 4 bases stayed unmatched. This chain's CDR3 is CSVEETGVGPQHF. CDR3 DNA sequence: TGCAGCGTTGAAGAGACAGGGGTAGGGCCCCAGCATTTT.

The rearrangement joins TRBV4-2 to TRBJ2-5, with no clear D. V shed 0 bases and J shed 2 bases, with 19 bases lying between them. The CDR3 is 18 amino acids. Germline V gene data show CDR1 as LGHNA and CDR2 as YNFKEQ. The CDR3 here is CASSQDRGSLGRQETQYF. In nucleotides, the CDR3 is TGTGCCAGCAGCCAAGATCGAGGCTCCTTGGGAAGACAAGAGACCCAGTACTTC.

V is TRBV6-5 and J is TRBJ1-2; 7 nucleotides match TRBD1. This CDR3 is 13 amino acids long. Germline V lookup: CDR1 MNHEY, CDR2 SVGAGI. Losses at the gene ends were 0 bases for V and 7 bases for J; bases not matched to a gene: 2. This chain's CDR3 is CASSYSRTGGYTF. The CDR3 nucleotides read TGTGCCAGCAGTTACTCTAGGACAGGTGGCTACACCTTC.

V gene TRBV30 combines with J gene TRBJ1-1; the D gene is possibly TRBD1 (6 bases). Germline CDR1 and CDR2: GTSNPN and SVGIG (reference sequence). The CDR3 extends over 13 amino acids. V shed 2 bases and J shed 0 bases, with 7 bases lying between them. The CDR3 nucleotides are TGTGCCTGGAGTCCAGGGGTGAACACTGAAGCTTTCTTT. Encoded protein: CAWSPGVNTEAFF.

The V gene is TRBV6-6, the J gene TRBJ1-1; a weak D match, TRBD1 (5 bases). Trimming left V 5 bases short and J 1 base short, with 14 bases between. Germline V lookup: CDR1 MNHNY, CDR2 SVGAGI (reference sequence). The CDR3 runs 15 residues. The CDR3 loop is CASSDPGTANTEAFF. In DNA form, the CDR3 reads TGTGCCAGCAGTGACCCCGGGACGGCGAACACTGAAGCTTTCTTT.

The J gene is TRBJ1-5, the V gene TRBV18; no clear D gene. The germline CDR1 and CDR2 sequences are KGHSH and LQKENI. CDR3 length: 16 amino acids. V was trimmed by 3 bases and J by 4 bases, leaving 16 bases between them. CDR3 nucleotides: TGTGCCAGCTCACCCCCCCCGGGCGGGAAAAATCAGCCCCAGCATTTT. It is translated as CASSPPPGGKNQPQHF.